This TCR beta chain was documented in a study of Graves' ophthalmopathy and Graves' hyperthyroidism. Findings of the study overall: Clonotypes were expanded in thyroid at above 0.001 frequency, and most also appeared in blood. Separation of ophthalmopathy from stable hyperthyroidism was achieved by a 13-signature model, at about 89% sensitivity and about 81% specificity.

Symptoms, serum thyroxine and TRAb, thyroid ultrasound, and orbital computed tomography formed the diagnostic basis. PBMCs came from more than 7.5 ml of fresh peripheral blood. A word on this clonotype: Antigen unknown. Being one base from a much bigger clone, this may be a read error.

RNA transcripts were the template, and TCR beta CDR3 regions were amplified from them. Second-round multiplex PCR came after first-round RT-PCR with HTBI primers. TCRdb independently ran MiXCR on the multiplex PCR reads; one entry per CDR3 protein. The profile covers about half a million distinct CDR3 sequences, with approximately 15% appearing a single time and 8% to 10% taken by the ten largest. This sequence was found in a young woman with Graves' ophthalmopathy. Source material: blood.

The CDR3 reads CASNLDGLREAFF. CDR3 in DNA: TGTGCCAGCAATTTAGACGGTCTCCGCGAAGCTTTCTTT. J is TRBJ1-1 and V is TRBV2; D remains unclear. Germline loops: CDR1 SNHLY, CDR2 FYNNEI. Between the trimmed V and J ends, which lost 7 bases and 8 bases, there was a span of 17 bases. CDR3 length equals 13 residues.